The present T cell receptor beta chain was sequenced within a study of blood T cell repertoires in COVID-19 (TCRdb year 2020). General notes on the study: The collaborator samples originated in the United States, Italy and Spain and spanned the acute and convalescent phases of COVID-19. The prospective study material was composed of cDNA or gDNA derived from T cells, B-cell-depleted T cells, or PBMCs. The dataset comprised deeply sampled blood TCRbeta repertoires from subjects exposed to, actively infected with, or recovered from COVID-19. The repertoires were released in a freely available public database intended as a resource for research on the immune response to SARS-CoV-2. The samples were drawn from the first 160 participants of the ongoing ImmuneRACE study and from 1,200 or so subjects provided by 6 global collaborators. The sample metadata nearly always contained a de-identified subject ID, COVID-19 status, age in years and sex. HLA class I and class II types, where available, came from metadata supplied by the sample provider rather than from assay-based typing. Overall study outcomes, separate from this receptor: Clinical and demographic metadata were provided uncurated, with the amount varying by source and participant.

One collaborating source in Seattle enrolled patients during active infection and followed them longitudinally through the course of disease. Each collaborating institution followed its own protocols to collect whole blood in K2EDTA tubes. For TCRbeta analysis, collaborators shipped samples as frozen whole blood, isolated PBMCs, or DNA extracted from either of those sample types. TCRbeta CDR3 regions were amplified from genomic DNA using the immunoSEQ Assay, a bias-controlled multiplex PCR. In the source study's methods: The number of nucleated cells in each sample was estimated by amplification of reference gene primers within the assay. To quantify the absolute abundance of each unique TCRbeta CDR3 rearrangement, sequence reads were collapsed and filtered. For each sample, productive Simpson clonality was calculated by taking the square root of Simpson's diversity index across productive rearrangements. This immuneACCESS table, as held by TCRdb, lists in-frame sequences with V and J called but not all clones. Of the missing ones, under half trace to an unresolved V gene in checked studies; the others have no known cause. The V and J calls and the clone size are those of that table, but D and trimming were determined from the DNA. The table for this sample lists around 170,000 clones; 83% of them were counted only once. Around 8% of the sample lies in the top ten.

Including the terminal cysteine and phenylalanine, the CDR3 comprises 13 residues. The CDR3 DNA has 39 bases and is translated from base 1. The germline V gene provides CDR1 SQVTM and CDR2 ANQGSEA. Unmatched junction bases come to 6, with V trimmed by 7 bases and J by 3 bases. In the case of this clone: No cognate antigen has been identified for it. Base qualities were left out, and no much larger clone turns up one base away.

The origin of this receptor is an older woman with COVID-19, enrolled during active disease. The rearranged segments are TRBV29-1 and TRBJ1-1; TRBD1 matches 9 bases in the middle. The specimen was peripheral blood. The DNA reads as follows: TGCAGCGCCAGGACAGGGGTGGACACTGAAGCTTTCTTT. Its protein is CSARTGVDTEAFF.